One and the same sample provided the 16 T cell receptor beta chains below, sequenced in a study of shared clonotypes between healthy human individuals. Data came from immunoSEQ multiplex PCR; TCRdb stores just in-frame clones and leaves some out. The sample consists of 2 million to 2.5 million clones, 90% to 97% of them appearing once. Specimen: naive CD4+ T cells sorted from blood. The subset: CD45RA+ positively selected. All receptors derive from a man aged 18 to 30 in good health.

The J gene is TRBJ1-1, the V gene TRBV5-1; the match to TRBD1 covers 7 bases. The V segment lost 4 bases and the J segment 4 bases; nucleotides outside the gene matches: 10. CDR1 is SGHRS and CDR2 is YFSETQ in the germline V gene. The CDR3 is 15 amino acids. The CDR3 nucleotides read TGCGCCAGCAGCCCGGGACAGACCATGGGCACTGAAGCTTTCTTT. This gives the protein CASSPGQTMGTEAFF. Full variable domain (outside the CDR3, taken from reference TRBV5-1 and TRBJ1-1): KAGVTQTPRYLIKTRGQQVTLSCSPISGHRSVSWYQQTPGQGLQFLFEYFSETQRNKGNFPGRFSGRQFSNSRSEMNVSTLELGDSALYLCASSPGQTMGTEAFFGQGTRLTVV.

CDR3 sequence (DNA): TGTGCCAGCAGCTCTCAGACAGGAACCGCGTACGAGCAGTACTTC. Encoded protein: CASSSQTGTAYEQYF. The chain carries TRBV7-2 and TRBJ2-7, with D tentatively TRBD1 (6 bases). The CDR3 runs 15 residues. Germline CDR1 reads SGHTA; CDR2 reads FQGNSA. The V end lost 4 bases, the J end lost 4 bases, and 17 bases lay between the germline ends.

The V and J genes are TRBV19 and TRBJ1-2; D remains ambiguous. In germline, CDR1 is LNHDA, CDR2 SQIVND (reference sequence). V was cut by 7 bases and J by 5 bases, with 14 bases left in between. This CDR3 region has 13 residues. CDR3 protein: CASTAGSVYGYTF. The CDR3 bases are TGTGCCAGTACCGCGGGCAGTGTGTATGGCTACACCTTC.

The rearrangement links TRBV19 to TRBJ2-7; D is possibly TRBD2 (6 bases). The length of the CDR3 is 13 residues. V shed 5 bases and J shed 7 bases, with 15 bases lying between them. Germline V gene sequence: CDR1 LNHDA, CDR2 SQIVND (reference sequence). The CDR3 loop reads CASSLGEAEEQYF. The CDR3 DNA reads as TGTGCCAGTAGTCTCGGGGAGGCGGAGGAGCAGTACTTC.

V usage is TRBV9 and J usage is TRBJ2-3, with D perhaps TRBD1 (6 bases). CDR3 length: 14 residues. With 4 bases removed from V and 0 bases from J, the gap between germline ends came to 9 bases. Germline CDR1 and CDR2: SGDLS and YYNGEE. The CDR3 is CASSPGHSTDTQYF. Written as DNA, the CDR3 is TGTGCCAGCAGCCCGGGACACAGCACAGATACGCAGTATTTT. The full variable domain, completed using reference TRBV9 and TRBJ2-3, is DSGVTQTPKHLITATGQRVTLRCSPRSGDLSVYWYQQSLDQGLQFLIQYYNGEERAKGNILERFSAQQFPDLHSELNLSSLELGDSALYFCASSPGHSTDTQYFGPGTRLTVL.

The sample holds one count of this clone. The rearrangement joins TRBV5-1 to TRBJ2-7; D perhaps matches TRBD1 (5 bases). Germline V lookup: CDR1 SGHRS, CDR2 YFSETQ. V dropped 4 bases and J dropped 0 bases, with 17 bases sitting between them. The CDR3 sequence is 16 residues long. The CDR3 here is CASSPLGQGLSYEQYF. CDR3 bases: TGCGCCAGCAGCCCCCTGGGGCAGGGCCTCTCCTACGAGCAGTACTTC.

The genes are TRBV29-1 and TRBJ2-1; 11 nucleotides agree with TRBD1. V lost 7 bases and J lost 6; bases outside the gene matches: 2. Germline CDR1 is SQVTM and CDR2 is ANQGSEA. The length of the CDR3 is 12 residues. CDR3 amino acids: CSAGTGGNEQFF. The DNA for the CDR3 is TGCAGCGCCGGGACAGGGGGCAATGAGCAGTTCTTC.

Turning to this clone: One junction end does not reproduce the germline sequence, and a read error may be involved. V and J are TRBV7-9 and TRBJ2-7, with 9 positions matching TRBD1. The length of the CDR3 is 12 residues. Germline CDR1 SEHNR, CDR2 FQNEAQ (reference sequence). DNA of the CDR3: TGTGCCAGCAGCTTTGGCGGGACAGGGAGAGACTTC. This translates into CASSFGGTGRDF.

The CDR3 is CAWALTNYGYTF. The CDR3 DNA reads as TGTGCCTGGGCACTAACTAACTATGGCTACACCTTC. The chain is built from TRBV30 and TRBJ1-2, with D unresolved. Trimming took 5 bases from V and 0 from J, leaving 7 bases between them. The CDR3 loop spans 12 amino acids. Germline CDR1 is GTSNPN and CDR2 is SVGIG (reference sequence).

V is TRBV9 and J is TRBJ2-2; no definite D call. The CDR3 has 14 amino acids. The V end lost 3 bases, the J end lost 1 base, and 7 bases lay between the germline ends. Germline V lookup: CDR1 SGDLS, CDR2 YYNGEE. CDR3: CASSGGRNTGELFF. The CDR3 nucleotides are TGTGCCAGCAGCGGCGGAAGGAACACCGGGGAGCTGTTTTTT.

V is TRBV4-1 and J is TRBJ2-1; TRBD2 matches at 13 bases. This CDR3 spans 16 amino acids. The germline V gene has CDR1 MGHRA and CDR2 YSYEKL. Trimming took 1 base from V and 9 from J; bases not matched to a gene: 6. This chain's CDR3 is CASSQGGTSGIREQFF. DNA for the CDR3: TGCGCCAGCAGCCAAGGGGGGACTAGCGGGATACGTGAGCAGTTCTTC.

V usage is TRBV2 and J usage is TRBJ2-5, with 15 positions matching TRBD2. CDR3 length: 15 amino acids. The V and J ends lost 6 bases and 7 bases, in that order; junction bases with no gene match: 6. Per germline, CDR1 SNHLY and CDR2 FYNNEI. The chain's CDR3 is CASSVGLAGGGTQYF. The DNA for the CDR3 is TGTGCCAGCAGCGTCGGACTAGCGGGAGGGGGGACCCAGTACTTC.

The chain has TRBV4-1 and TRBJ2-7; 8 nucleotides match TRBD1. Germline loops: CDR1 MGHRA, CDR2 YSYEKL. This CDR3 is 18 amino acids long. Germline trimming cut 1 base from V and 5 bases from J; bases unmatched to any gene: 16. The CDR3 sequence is CASSQVLRTGRSLHEQYF. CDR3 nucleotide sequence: TGCGCCAGCAGCCAAGTACTCCGGACAGGGCGGTCGCTCCACGAGCAGTACTTC.

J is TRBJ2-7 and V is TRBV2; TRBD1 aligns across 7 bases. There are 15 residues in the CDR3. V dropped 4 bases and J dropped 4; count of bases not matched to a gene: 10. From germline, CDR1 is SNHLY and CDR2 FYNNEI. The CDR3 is CASSGTGKGAYEQYF. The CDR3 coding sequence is TGTGCCAGCAGTGGTACAGGGAAGGGGGCTTACGAGCAGTACTTC. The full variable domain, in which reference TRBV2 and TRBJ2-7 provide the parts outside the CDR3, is EPEVTQTPSHQVTQMGQEVILRCVPISNHLYFYWYRQILGQKVEFLVSFYNNEISEKSEIFDDQFSVERPDGSNFTLKIRSTKLEDSAMYFCASSGTGKGAYEQYFGPGTRLTVT.

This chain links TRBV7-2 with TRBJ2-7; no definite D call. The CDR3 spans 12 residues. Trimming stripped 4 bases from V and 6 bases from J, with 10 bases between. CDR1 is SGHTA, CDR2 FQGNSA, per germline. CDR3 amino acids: CASSSGWGEQYF. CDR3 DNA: TGTGCCAGCAGCTCCGGTTGGGGCGAGCAGTACTTC.

CDR3 nucleotide sequence: TGTGCCAGCAGTTTAGAGCTGGTCGGTGAGCAGTTCTTC. Translation gives CASSLELVGEQFF. The chain couples TRBV27 to TRBJ2-1; no definite D call. Germline loops: CDR1 MNHEY, CDR2 SMNVEV (reference sequence). The ends were cut back, 2 bases at V and 9 bases at J, with 11 bases in the middle. The CDR3 runs to 13 residues.